These T cell receptor beta chains were read from a single sample in a study of control samples from healthy donors and cancer patients. Clones were read by immunoSEQ multiplex PCR, and TCRdb kept only the in-frame ones, dropping some. In the table there are approximately 130,000 clones, more than 80% of which are singletons. Input material: blood. The receptors originated from a man between 45 and 60 years old in good health. CDR3s include the opening cysteine and the closing phenylalanine or tryptophan. The D gene is left open where the match is weak. Size values are once, few and many counts, or a class for expanded clones, and some rows have none.

d_gene	abundance	v_gene	j_gene	CDR3aa	CDR3nt
.	.	TRBV7-2	TRBJ1-2	CASSFISTDYGYTF	TGTGCCAGCAGCTTTATCTCCACTGACTATGGCTACACCTTC
.	.	TRBV10-3	TRBJ2-7	CAISASGTQGGYEQYF	TGTGCCATCAGTGCCTCCGGGACCCAAGGGGGCTACGAGCAGTACTTC
.	.	TRBV7-9	TRBJ1-2	CASSLGREQGYTF	TGTGCCAGCAGCTTAGGCAGGGAGCAAGGCTACACCTTC
.	once	TRBV19	TRBJ1-1	CASKVLVGTEAFF	TGTGCCAGTAAAGTGTTGGTAGGCACTGAAGCTTTCTTT
TRBD1	.	TRBV5-1	TRBJ1-1	CASSWDSSNTEAFF	TGCGCCAGCAGCTGGGACAGCTCGAACACTGAAGCTTTCTTT
.	.	TRBV3-1/TRBV3-2	TRBJ1-6	CASSQDALPASSYNSPLHF	TGTGCCAGCAGCCAAGATGCGCTCCCCGCAAGCTCCTATAATTCACCCCTCCACTTT
TRBD1	.	TRBV29-1	TRBJ1-2	CSAASPDRGYGYTF	TGCAGCGCCGCGTCCCCTGACAGGGGGTATGGCTACACCTTC
.	.	TRBV4-2	TRBJ1-4	CASSQGRGAMSEKLFF	TGTGCCAGCAGCCAAGGGCGGGGGGCGATGTCTGAAAAACTGTTTTTT
.	.	TRBV30	TRBJ2-7	CAWSAFSLHVQGYEQYF	TGTGCCTGGAGTGCATTCTCCCTCCACGTCCAGGGGTACGAGCAGTACTTC
.	once	TRBV29-1	TRBJ1-1	CSVEGGNPPVPFF	TGCAGCGTTGAAGGGGGGAACCCCCCAGTGCCTTTCTTT
.	.	TRBV5-4	TRBJ2-5	CASSPGVFQGETQYF	TGTGCCAGCAGCCCGGGAGTGTTTCAAGGGGAGACCCAGTACTTC
.	.	TRBV6-5	TRBJ1-2	CASSYKGSYGYTF	TGTGCCAGCAGTTACAAAGGTTCCTATGGCTACACCTTC
.	.	TRBV9	TRBJ2-3	CASSVGPGGGTASTDTQYF	TGTGCCAGCAGCGTAGGCCCCGGAGGCGGGACAGCTAGCACAGATACGCAGTATTTT
.	.	TRBV12-3/TRBV12-4	TRBJ1-1	CASSFRGVTEAFF	TGTGCCAGCAGTTTTCGGGGCGTCACTGAAGCTTTCTTT
.	.	TRBV29-1	TRBJ1-5	CSVSYTNSNQPQHF	TGCAGCGTATCCTACACTAATAGCAATCAGCCCCAGCATTTT
.	.	TRBV5-6	TRBJ1-2	CASRDRRVSGGYTF	TGTGCCAGCAGGGACCGACGGGTCAGCGGGGGCTACACCTTC
.	.	TRBV27	TRBJ1-6	CASKDRQINSYNSPLHF	TGTGCCAGCAAAGATCGACAGATAAACTCCTATAATTCACCCCTCCACTTT
.	.	TRBV5-1	TRBJ2-1	CASSTGLNYNEQFF	TGCGCCAGCAGCACAGGGTTAAACTACAATGAGCAGTTCTTC
.	once	TRBV3-1/TRBV3-2	TRBJ1-1	CASSRDPLGTEAFF	TGTGCCAGCAGCAGGGACCCATTGGGCACTGAAGCTTTCTTT
.	.	TRBV5-1	TRBJ1-2	CASSAGTSHGYTF	TGCGCCAGCAGCGCCGGGACTTCGCATGGCTACACCTTC
.	.	TRBV7-2	TRBJ1-1	CASSLGSPRNTEAFF	TGTGCCAGCAGCTTAGGGTCCCCCCGGAACACTGAAGCTTTCTTT
.	.	TRBV19	TRBJ1-5	CASRRGRENRRNQPQHF	TGTGCCAGTCGGAGGGGCAGGGAAAATCGAAGAAATCAGCCCCAGCATTTT
TRBD1	.	TRBV9	TRBJ2-7	CASSAGQGDKQYF	TGTGCCAGCAGCGCCGGACAGGGGGATAAGCAGTACTTC
.	.	TRBV6-5	TRBJ1-1	CASSWDKNTEAFF	TGTGCCAGCAGTTGGGACAAGAACACTGAAGCTTTCTTT
.	once	TRBV7-2	TRBJ2-7	CASSLGESYEQYF	TGTGCCAGCAGCTTAGGGGAATCCTACGAGCAGTACTTC
TRBD1	.	TRBV3-1/TRBV3-2	TRBJ1-2	CASSSRGRDYGYTF	TGTGCCAGCAGTAGTAGGGGGCGCGACTATGGCTACACCTTC
.	.	TRBV11-2	TRBJ1-2	CASSLDGLGGAGYTF	TGTGCCAGCAGCTTAGACGGACTGGGGGGAGCTGGCTACACCTTC
.	.	TRBV27	TRBJ1-4	CASSLGQKGGELFF	TGTGCCAGCAGTTTGGGGCAAAAGGGAGGGGAACTGTTTTTT
.	few	TRBV19	TRBJ2-2	CASRKEGPDTGELFF	TGTGCCAGTAGGAAAGAGGGACCCGACACCGGGGAGCTGTTTTTT
TRBD1	.	TRBV6-2/TRBV6-3	TRBJ1-4	CASSQGGANEKLFF	TGTGCCAGCAGCCAGGGGGGAGCTAATGAAAAACTGTTTTTT
TRBD1	.	TRBV29-1	TRBJ1-1	CSVVGGGKTEAFF	TGCAGCGTTGTAGGGGGCGGGAAAACTGAAGCTTTCTTT
.	.	TRBV7-9	TRBJ2-5	CASTIRPSLGTSQETQYF	TGTGCCAGCACCATTAGACCCTCCCTCGGGACATCTCAAGAGACCCAGTACTTC
TRBD1	.	TRBV7-2	TRBJ2-5	CASSRTGVEQTQYF	TGTGCCAGCAGCCGGACAGGGGTTGAACAGACCCAGTACTTC
.	.	TRBV5-4	TRBJ1-1	CASSLVGSINTEAFF	TGTGCCAGCAGCTTGGTAGGCAGCATAAACACTGAAGCTTTCTTT
TRBD1	.	TRBV25-1	TRBJ2-5	CASSDNRGVQTQYF	TGTGCCAGCAGTGACAACAGGGGCGTCCAGACCCAGTACTTC
TRBD2	.	TRBV10-3	TRBJ2-3	CATMRLAGADTQYF	TGTGCCACCATGCGGTTAGCGGGGGCAGATACGCAGTATTTT